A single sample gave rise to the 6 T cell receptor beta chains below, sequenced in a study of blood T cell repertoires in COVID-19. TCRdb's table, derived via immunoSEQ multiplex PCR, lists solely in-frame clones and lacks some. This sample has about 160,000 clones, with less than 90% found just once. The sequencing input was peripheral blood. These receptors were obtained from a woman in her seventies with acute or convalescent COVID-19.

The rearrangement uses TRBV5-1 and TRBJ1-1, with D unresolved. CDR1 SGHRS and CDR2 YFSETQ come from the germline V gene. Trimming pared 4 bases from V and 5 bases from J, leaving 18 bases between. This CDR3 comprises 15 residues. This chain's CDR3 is CASSITQNSGTEAFF. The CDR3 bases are TGCGCCAGCAGCATCACACAGAACTCGGGGACTGAAGCTTTCTTT.

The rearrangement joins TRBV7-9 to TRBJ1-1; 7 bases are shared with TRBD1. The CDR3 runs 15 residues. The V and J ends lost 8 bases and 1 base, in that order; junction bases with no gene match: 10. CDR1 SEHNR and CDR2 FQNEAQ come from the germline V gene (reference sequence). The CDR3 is CASDPNGQANTEAFF. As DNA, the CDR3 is TGTGCCAGCGACCCAAATGGACAGGCGAACACTGAAGCTTTCTTT.

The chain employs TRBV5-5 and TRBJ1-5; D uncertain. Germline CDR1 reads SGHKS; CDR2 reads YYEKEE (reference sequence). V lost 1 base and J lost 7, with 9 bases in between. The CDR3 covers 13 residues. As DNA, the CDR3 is TGTGCCAGCAGCTTGACTCCACAGCAGCCCCAGCATTTT. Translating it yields CASSLTPQQPQHF.

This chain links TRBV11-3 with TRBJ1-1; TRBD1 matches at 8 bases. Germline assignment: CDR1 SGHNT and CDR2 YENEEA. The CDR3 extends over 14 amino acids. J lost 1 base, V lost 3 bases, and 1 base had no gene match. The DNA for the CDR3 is TGTGCCAGCAGCTTGGACAGGGAGAACACTGAAGCTTTCTTT. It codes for CASSLDRENTEAFF.

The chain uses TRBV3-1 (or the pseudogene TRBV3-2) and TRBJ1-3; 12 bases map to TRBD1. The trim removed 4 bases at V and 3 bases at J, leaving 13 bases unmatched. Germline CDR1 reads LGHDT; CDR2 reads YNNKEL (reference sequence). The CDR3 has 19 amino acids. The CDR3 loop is CASSPQGGTGGRGGNTIYF. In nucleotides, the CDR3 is TGTGCCAGCAGCCCCCAGGGGGGGACAGGGGGCCGGGGTGGAAACACCATATATTTT.

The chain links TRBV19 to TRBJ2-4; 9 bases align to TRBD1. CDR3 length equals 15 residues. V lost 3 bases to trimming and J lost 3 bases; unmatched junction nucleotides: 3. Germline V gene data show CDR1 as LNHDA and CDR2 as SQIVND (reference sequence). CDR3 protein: CASSMGQGGKNIQYF. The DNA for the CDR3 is TGTGCCAGTAGTATGGGACAGGGAGGCAAAAACATTCAGTACTTC.